What follows are 19 T cell receptor beta chains derived from one specimen sequenced in a study of blood T cell repertoires in COVID-19. Profiled with immunoSEQ multiplex PCR; TCRdb holds only in-frame clones, not every one. This sample has some 160,000 clones, with 85% found just once. The sample taken for sequencing was peripheral blood. Receptors were obtained from a woman older than 75 with COVID-19, enrolled during active disease.

DNA of the CDR3: TGCGCCAGCAGCCGAGGGGGCTTAGGGGAGACCCAGTACTTC. Translating it yields CASSRGGLGETQYF. The genes are TRBV5-1 and TRBJ2-5; 7 bases fit TRBD1. The germline V gene encodes CDR1 SGHRS and CDR2 YFSETQ. The J segment lost 5 bases and the V segment lost 4 bases, leaving 8 bases of the junction unmatched. This CDR3 contains 14 residues.

This clone was seen more than once but under ten times. The sample contains more than one DNA sequence encoding this CDR3. This chain joins TRBV3-1 (or the pseudogene TRBV3-2) and TRBJ1-6; a possible D gene is TRBD1 (6 bases). Germline V gives CDR1 LGHDT, CDR2 YNNKEL (reference sequence). V was shortened by 1 base and J by 7 bases, with 8 bases between the two germline ends. The CDR3 loop spans 14 amino acids. DNA for the CDR3: TGTGCCAGCAGCCAAGCGCAGGGGAATTCACCCCTCCACTTT. The encoded protein is CASSQAQGNSPLHF.

The chain carries TRBV7-9 and TRBJ1-1; no clear D. The CDR3 length is 13 residues. Germline V CDR1 and CDR2: SEHNR, FQNEAQ (reference sequence). Trimming removed 3 bases at V and 4 bases at J, with 9 bases between. The CDR3 DNA reads TGTGCCAGCAGCTTGCCTTGGCCCACTGAAGCTTTCTTT. Encoded protein: CASSLPWPTEAFF.

A word on this clone: Other nucleotide sequences from this sample produce the same CDR3. The rearrangement joins TRBV5-1 to TRBJ2-2; D not resolved. CDR1 and CDR2 from the germline V gene are SGHRS and YFSETQ. V was shortened by 0 bases and J by 4 bases, with 4 bases between the two germline ends. CDR3 size: 13 residues. In DNA, the CDR3 is TGCGCCAGCAGCTTGGGGGCCACCGGGGAGCTGTTTTTT. Amino acids: CASSLGATGELFF.

This CDR3 reads CATSRDGGQGATGELFF. The CDR3 DNA reads TGTGCCACCAGCAGAGATGGTGGGCAGGGGGCAACCGGGGAGCTGTTTTTT. The J gene is TRBJ2-2, the V gene TRBV15; 8 bases line up with TRBD1. Trimming removed 0 bases from V and 5 bases from J; junction bases left unmatched: 8. This CDR3 spans 17 amino acids. Germline V CDR1 and CDR2: LNHNV, YYDKDF (reference sequence). The full variable domain, rest sourced from reference TRBV15 and TRBJ2-2, is DAMVIQNPRYQVTQFGKPVTLSCSQTLNHNVMYWYQQKSSQAPKLLFHYYDKDFNNEADTPDNFQSRRPNTSFCFLDIRSPGLGDTAMYLCATSRDGGQGATGELFFGEGSRLTVL.

The chain employs TRBV25-1 and TRBJ1-1; D unresolved. The CDR3 runs to 14 residues. Germline V gene data show CDR1 as MGHDK and CDR2 as SYGVNS. The V and J ends lost 3 bases and 3 bases respectively, with 11 bases between them. Written as DNA, the CDR3 is TGTGCCAGCAGTGACCCGGGAGCCTACACTGAAGCTTTCTTT. Its translation is CASSDPGAYTEAFF. Full variable domain (remainder filled in from reference TRBV25-1 and TRBJ1-1): EADIYQTPRYLVIGTGKKITLECSQTMGHDKMYWYQQDPGMELHLIHYSYGVNSTEKGDLSSESTVSRIRTEHFPLTLESARPSHTSQYLCASSDPGAYTEAFFGQGTRLTVV.

This chain uses TRBV18 with TRBJ1-2; D is unresolved. The germline gives CDR1 KGHSH, CDR2 LQKENI. Trimming shortened V by 3 bases and J by 3 bases, and 14 bases separated the two germline ends. The CDR3 extends over 15 amino acids. CDR3 sequence reads: CASSPSGGGDYGYTF. The CDR3 bases are TGTGCCAGCTCACCTTCTGGAGGAGGTGACTATGGCTACACCTTC.

The genes are TRBV5-8 and TRBJ2-7; no reliable D call. Germline values: CDR1 SGHTS, CDR2 YDEGEE. V lost 0 bases and J lost 8, with 12 bases in between. CDR3 length: 13 residues. CDR3 sequence reads: CASSLAGSGKQYF. CDR3 DNA sequence: TGTGCCAGCAGCTTGGCCGGGTCCGGTAAGCAGTACTTC. Full variable domain (missing parts from reference TRBV5-8 and TRBJ2-7): EAGVTQSPTHLIKTRGQQATLRCSPISGHTSVYWYQQALGLGLQFLLWYDEGEERNRGNFPPRFSGRQFPNYSSELNVNALELEDSALYLCASSLAGSGKQYFGPGTRLTVT.

The genes are TRBV6-1 and TRBJ2-7; possibly TRBD1 for D (5 bases). CDR1 and CDR2 from the germline V gene are MNHNS and SASEGT. The CDR3 spans 15 residues. Trimming removed 2 bases from V and 4 bases from J, with 15 bases in between. The CDR3 spells CASSEKIGRAYEQYF. For the CDR3, the DNA is TGTGCCAGCAGTGAAAAGATTGGCAGGGCTTACGAGCAGTACTTC.

CDR3 region: CASSLDPGGNEQFF. The CDR3 DNA is TGCGCCAGCAGCTTGGACCCAGGGGGCAATGAGCAGTTCTTC. The chain uses TRBV5-1 and TRBJ2-1, with 7 bases aligning to TRBD1. The CDR3 has 14 amino acids. The ends lost 0 bases at V and 6 bases at J; junction bases unmatched: 3. From germline, CDR1 is SGHRS and CDR2 YFSETQ.

Comments on this clone: The sample carries other DNA sequences with the same CDR3. The chain employs TRBV3-1 (or the pseudogene TRBV3-2) and TRBJ1-1; tentative D call: TRBD1 (5 bases). The germline CDR1 and CDR2 sequences are LGHDT and YNNKEL (reference sequence). This CDR3 has 14 amino acids. Between the trimmed V and J ends, which lost 1 base and 1 base, there was a span of 7 bases. The CDR3 is CASSQGGGNTEAFF. The CDR3 DNA follows: TGTGCCAGCAGCCAAGGGGGGGGGAACACTGAAGCTTTCTTT.

The chain carries TRBV7-2 and TRBJ2-2; 14 bases align to TRBD2. Per the germline V gene, CDR1 is SGHTA and CDR2 is FQGNSA. CDR3 size: 16 residues. The junction had 3 bases not matched to a gene; V was cut back by 5 bases and J by 4 bases. CDR3 nucleotide sequence: TGTGCCAGCAGCGGAGGACTAGCGGGGGGCACCGGGGAGCTGTTTTTT. This codes for CASSGGLAGGTGELFF. Combining the CDR3 with reference TRBV7-2 and TRBJ2-2 gives the whole variable domain GAGVSQSPSNKVTEKGKDVELRCDPISGHTALYWYRQSLGQGLEFLIYFQGNSAPDKSGLPSDRFSAERTGGSVSTLTIQRTQQEDSAVYLCASSGGLAGGTGELFFGEGSRLTVL.

V and J are TRBV2 and TRBJ1-4; no firm D call. Trimming cost V 6 bases and J 5 bases, with 7 bases left between them. CDR1 and CDR2 (germline): SNHLY, FYNNEI. The CDR3 covers 12 residues. CDR3 residues: CASSVRNEKLFF. In nucleotides, the CDR3 is TGTGCCAGCAGCGTACGGAATGAAAAACTGTTTTTT.

The J gene is TRBJ1-2, the V gene TRBV27, with TRBD1 matching 12 bases. J was trimmed by 4 bases and V by 5 bases; bases with no gene match: 5. The V gene's germline CDR1 is MNHEY and CDR2 SMNVEV (reference sequence). The CDR3 length is 15 residues. The CDR3 here is CASSRVGQGAYGYTF. CDR3 in DNA: TGTGCCAGCAGTCGTGTGGGACAGGGGGCCTATGGCTACACCTTC.

The chain carries TRBV6-4 and TRBJ2-4; 8 bases are a match to TRBD1. The J segment lost 2 bases and the V segment lost 3 bases, leaving 9 bases of the junction unmatched. Germline V gives CDR1 MRHNA, CDR2 SNTAGT. The CDR3 has 17 residues. This CDR3 is CASSELTGGESKNIQYF. DNA for the CDR3: TGTGCCAGCAGTGAGCTAACAGGGGGTGAGTCCAAAAACATTCAGTACTTC.

The genes are TRBV5-1 and TRBJ2-5; 14 bases agree with TRBD2. With 3 bases clipped from V and 4 bases from J, the junction kept 5 bases outside the gene matches. Germline lookup yields CDR1 SGHRS and CDR2 YFSETQ. The CDR3 is 16 residues long. The DNA of the CDR3 is TGCGCCAGCAGCTCAGGGACTAGCGGGGGAACAGAGACCCAGTACTTC. Translated: CASSSGTSGGTETQYF.

V gene TRBV6-5 combines with J gene TRBJ1-4; TRBD1 matches 8 bases. Trimming removed 4 bases from V and 7 bases from J; junction bases left unmatched: 8. The CDR3 length is 15 residues. The germline V gene has CDR1 MNHEY and CDR2 SVGAGI. The CDR3 DNA reads as TGTGCCAGCAGTTTACGGACAGGGATGAGTGAAAAACTGTTTTTT. It is translated as CASSLRTGMSEKLFF.

The CDR3 bases are TGTGCCAGCAGGCGCCTAGCGGGGACACACAATGAGCAGTTCTTC. It codes for CASRRLAGTHNEQFF. The gene calls are TRBV6-5 and TRBJ2-1; 9 bases agree with TRBD2. The CDR3 contains 15 residues. Per the germline V gene, CDR1 is MNHEY and CDR2 is SVGAGI. V shed 6 bases and J 5 bases; nucleotides not matched to a gene: 8.

The chain recombines TRBV10-3 with TRBJ1-1; D possibly corresponds to TRBD1 (5 bases). Germline-derived CDR1 and CDR2 are ENHRY and SYGVKD. The CDR3 runs to 13 residues. V was cut by 4 bases and J by 0 bases, with 6 bases left in between. The CDR3: CAISARVNTEAFF. In nucleotides, the CDR3 is TGTGCCATCAGTGCCAGGGTGAACACTGAAGCTTTCTTT.